This TCR beta chain was retrieved from a study of Ad26.COV2.S vaccination and SARS-CoV-2 variants. Study observations and caveats: Vaccinees reportedly had broad spike-specific CD8+ and CD4+ T cell responses.

Treatment of the sample: roughly 18 received Ad26.COV2.S at low or high dose, single or two shots; five or six received placebo; per-sample allocation not given. Samples analyzed were those drawn on day 63 after the first vaccine or placebo injection. This Boston cohort included adults aged 18-55 years. Remarks on this clone: What it binds is unknown.

The assay was immunoSEQ multiplex PCR, and TCRdb's table has in-frame clones only and misses some. Altogether roughly 460,000 clones are present, 80% to 90% being singletons, with the ten largest covering approximately 1.7%. Germline V gene data show CDR1 as MDHEN and CDR2 as SYDVKM. V shed 3 bases and J 7 bases; nucleotides not matched to a gene: 7. This CDR3 spans 15 amino acids. This TCR came from a person between 18 and 59 years old who received the Ad26.COV2.S COVID-19 vaccine or a placebo. Here the sequenced sample was peripheral blood, taken in a trial of Ad26.COV2.S vaccine versus placebo. The V call is TRBV28, the J call TRBJ1-4; TRBD1 agrees at 8 bases. DNA for the CDR3: TGTGCCAGCAGTTTTTTCGGGACAGGAGGTGAAAAACTGTTTTTT. As protein: CASSFFGTGGEKLFF.